This T cell receptor beta chain was documented in a study of T cell responses to AZD1222 COVID-19 vaccine. Profiling relied on immunoSEQ multiplex PCR, and the TCRdb table lists in-frame clones only, not all of them. The sample lists 80,000 to 100,000 clones, about 82% occurring once. In regard to this clone: Its specificity is not known.

CDR1 and CDR2 (germline): SGDLS, YYNGEE. This CDR3 contains 15 residues. The V gene end was trimmed by 2 bases and the J gene end by 2 bases; junction bases not matched to a gene: 3. Whole-study results and caveats: Only 5 or 6 people who got AZD1222 tested seropositive at baseline. CD4 TCRs linked to vaccination spanned spike, dominating at 160-218 and 743-854. Following two doses of AZD1222, Spike-specific TCR breadth and depth rose. Scientists sampled the repertoires only once the peak T cell response had passed.

The TCR sequence derives from an adult who received the AZD1222 COVID-19 vaccine. This material consisted of peripheral blood, taken 28 days after the second AZD1222 dose. The chain uses TRBV9 and TRBJ1-3; 8 nucleotides match TRBD1. The chain's CDR3 is CASSVRDRTGNTIYF. DNA of the CDR3: TGTGCCAGCAGCGTGAGGGACAGGACTGGAAACACCATATATTTT.